A selection of T cell receptor beta chains follows, all from one sample in a study of CD8+CD57+ T cells in acquired aplastic anemia. TCRdb reprocessed the reads with MiXCR, giving one entry per CDR3 protein. The table shows fewer than 250,000 distinct CDR3 sequences, with roughly half occurring only once. Sequenced: sorted CD4+, CD8+, or CD8+CD57+ T cells (not recorded which) from PBMCs. These receptors came from a human donor in good health, serving as a control. The conserved cysteine and the conserved F or W are not part of the CDR3 here.

V gene | CDR3 protein
TRBV20-1 | SVSNTYEQY
TRBV10-2 | ASARFESYEQY
TRBV20-1 | SARPSRGRRARNTIY
TRBV7-7 | ASSLDLPNTGELF
TRBV20-1 | SARDPGQAYNEQF
TRBV6-4 | ASSDSADRGSYT
TRBV9 | ASSVASGSSGNTIY
TRBV5-8 | ASSLEFQETQY
TRBV7-3 | ASSPLGQGDQPQH
TRBV12-3/TRBV12-4 | ASRQRGTGGNEKLF
TRBV30 | AWSREMNTEAF
TRBV19 | ASKRDPRTDTQY
TRBV29-1 | SVDQGYSETQY
TRBV7-8 | ASSLMSAGTSYNEQF
TRBV24-1 | ATSDLRRGVGETQY
TRBV2 | ASSRDRVHTDTQY
TRBV19 | ASSITSGTMYSNQPQH
TRBV7-7 | ASSFQSGLGASNEQF
TRBV10-3 | AISGGQGNTGELF
TRBV11-3 | ASRSSGSSLEQY
TRBV10-1 | ASSGTGGAQSGYT
TRBV20-1 | SATSSYNEQF
TRBV5-1 | ASSPLGQDNYGYT
TRBV9 | ASSFTEAGAF
TRBV20-1 | SARGPGQGADEQF
TRBV19 | ASSTIRTASNQPQH
TRBV29-1 | SVGTLKVHEQY
TRBV25-1 | ASSPERGHVDEQL
TRBV12-3/TRBV12-4 | ASSTDTGELF
TRBV20-1 | SARSYYEQY
TRBV24-1 | ATSDLGQTYGYT
TRBV12-3/TRBV12-4 | ASSYRGRAIGYT
TRBV7-3 | ASSLGYQGASDTQY
TRBV4-2 | ASSPERGLVKNIQY
TRBV7-6 | ASSPSNGRFSYEQY
TRBV6-6 | ASSYTRDQPQY
TRBV6-2/TRBV6-3 | ASSYGGPPYEQY
TRBV7-6 | ASSTTGGPYGYT